This note documents a single T cell receptor (beta chain) sequence. TCRdb's table, derived via immunoSEQ multiplex PCR, lists solely in-frame clones and lacks some. The sample lists about 210,000 clones, around four fifths occurring once. The data are from a study of blood T cell repertoires in COVID-19. Trimming cost V 6 bases and J 3 bases, with 5 bases left between them. The CDR3 consists of 12 residues. The germline gives CDR1 MNHEY, CDR2 SMNVEV (reference sequence). This clonotype was obtained from a man in his 60s with COVID-19, enrolled during active disease. Sequenced input: peripheral blood. The rearrangement uses TRBV27 and TRBJ2-2, with unresolved D. CDR3 amino acids: CASRLYTGELFF. The CDR3 coding sequence is TGTGCCAGCAGGCTATACACCGGGGAGCTGTTTTTT.